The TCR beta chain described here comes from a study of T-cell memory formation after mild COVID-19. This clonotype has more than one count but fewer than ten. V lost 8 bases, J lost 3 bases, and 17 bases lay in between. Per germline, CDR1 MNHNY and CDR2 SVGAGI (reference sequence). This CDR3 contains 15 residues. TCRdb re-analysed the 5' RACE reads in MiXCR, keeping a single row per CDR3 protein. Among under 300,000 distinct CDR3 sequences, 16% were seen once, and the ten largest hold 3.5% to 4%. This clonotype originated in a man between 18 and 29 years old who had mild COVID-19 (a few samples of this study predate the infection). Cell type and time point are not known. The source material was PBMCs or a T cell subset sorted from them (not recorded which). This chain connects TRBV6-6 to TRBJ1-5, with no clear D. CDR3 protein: CASPSGYSINQPQHF. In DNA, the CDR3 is TGTGCCAGCCCTTCTGGGTACTCGATCAATCAGCCCCAGCATTTT.